The clone carrying this T cell receptor beta chain has a single count. The antigen is unknown. The record originates from a study of cytomegalovirus exposure and HLA in healthy donors. Study results and limitations: Most of the TCR beta V segments (in an earlier analysis) were productive either about 87% or about 30% of the time. Presence/absence analyses took donor sequencing depth as roughly uniform. For TCR beta chains, V- and J-gene trimming was later linked to a missense DCLRE1C variant. CMV serostatus was the only recorded immune exposure for donors.

Germline-derived CDR1 and CDR2 are MDHEN and SYDVKM. This CDR3 contains 13 residues. V lost 4 bases and J lost 10, with 14 bases in between. The PCR ran on 60 Vbeta and 13 Jbeta primers. Only in-frame clones appear in the TCRdb table, and some are missing; sequencing was by immunoSEQ multiplex PCR. The sample gives 200,000 to 250,000 clones, approximately 88% of which show up once; 0.71% is in the top ten. The J gene is TRBJ1-5, the V gene TRBV28; no clear D gene. The specimen sequenced was PBMCs. The sequence came from a boy between 2 and 10 years old in good health and CMV-seronegative. The CDR3 nucleotides read TGTGCCAGCAGTTCCACCGAGGGATGCCCCCAGCATTTT. Its protein is CASSSTEGCPQHF.